This entry features one T cell receptor (beta chain) sequence. Its specificity is not known. The protocol was immunoSEQ multiplex PCR, while the TCRdb copy is restricted to in-frame clones and leaves out a portion. The top ten clones hold 7.5% to 10% of a sample with some 40,000 clones, about three quarters of them seen once. This sample was taken from a study of OX40 agonist ivuxolimab in advanced cancers. Study overall: Partial responses were achieved by three patients: one hepatocellular carcinoma, two cutaneous melanoma.

Whole-study findings and limits: Both CD4+ and CD8+ T cell populations in blood had undergone clonal expansion by week 6 at 0.1 to 3.0 mg/kg.

This receptor was obtained from an adult with an advanced solid tumor such as melanoma, head and neck, liver or kidney cancer. This material consisted of CD4+ or CD8+ T cells sorted from blood, taken in a trial of the OX40 agonist ivuxolimab.

The CDR3 sequence: CASRRTDSDYGYTF. The DNA for the CDR3 is TGTGCCAGTAGACGGACCGACAGTGACTATGGCTACACCTTC. The chain couples TRBV19 to TRBJ1-2; possible D gene TRBD1, 5 bases. V was cut by 6 bases and J by 3 bases, with 14 bases left in between. The CDR3 runs to 14 residues. Germline loops: CDR1 LNHDA, CDR2 SQIVND (reference sequence).